A selection of T cell receptor beta chains follows, all from one sample in a study of shared clonotypes between healthy human individuals. Sequenced by immunoSEQ multiplex PCR; TCRdb stores in-frame clones only, minus some. This sample has approximately 740,000 clones; 92% occur once, and the top ten carry nearly 25%. What was sequenced was naive CD8+ T cells sorted from blood. These receptors originate from a man aged 25-40 years in good health. Each CDR3 is given with its conserved first and last residue. D genes are given only for firm matches. Size tells how often a clone was seen (once, few, many) or the class of an expanded clone, and some rows leave it out.

TRBJ2-2 | NA | TRBV6-1 | NA | CASSELRGANTGELFF | TGTGCCAGCAGTGAACTCAGAGGCGCGAACACCGGGGAGCTGTTTTTT
TRBJ2-1 | TRBD2 | TRBV10-3 | NA | CATTSGLADNEQFF | TGTGCCACCACGTCTGGACTAGCGGACAATGAGCAGTTCTTC
TRBJ2-3 | NA | TRBV28 | NA | CASSPGEQFTDTQYF | TGTGCCAGCAGCCCAGGGGAACAGTTCACAGATACGCAGTATTTT
TRBJ1-1 | NA | TRBV29-1 | NA | CSVDRPNTEAFF | TGCAGCGTTGACAGGCCGAACACTGAAGCTTTCTTT
TRBJ1-1 | NA | TRBV11-2 | NA | CASSNSVGGLDTEAFF | TGTGCCAGCAGCAATTCGGTGGGGGGGCTCGACACTGAAGCTTTCTTT
TRBJ2-3 | TRBD2 | TRBV10-3 | NA | CAISGDGRGQWDTQYF | TGTGCCATCAGTGGGGACGGGAGGGGCCAGTGGGATACGCAGTATTTT
TRBJ1-1 | TRBD1 | TRBV6-1 | NA | CASRRGTGGQAFF | TGTGCCAGCAGGCGGGGGACAGGGGGCCAAGCTTTCTTT
TRBJ2-1 | TRBD2 | TRBV15 | NA | CATSRDRTGGPNEQFF | TGTGCCACCAGCAGAGATAGAACGGGAGGGCCAAATGAGCAGTTCTTC
TRBJ2-2 | TRBD2 | TRBV2 | NA | CASRTGTSGFGELFF | TGTGCCAGCAGAACCGGGACTAGCGGGTTCGGGGAGCTGTTTTTT
TRBJ2-1 | NA | TRBV7-9 | NA | CASSLKSAIGEQFF | TGTGCCAGCAGCCTCAAGAGCGCTATCGGTGAGCAGTTCTTC
TRBJ2-7 | NA | TRBV7-9 | NA | CASSLLQKGEQYF | TGTGCCAGCAGCCTCCTACAGAAGGGTGAGCAGTACTTC
TRBJ2-3 | NA | TRBV7-2 | NA | CASSLFSTDTQYF | TGTGCCAGCAGCTTATTTAGCACAGATACGCAGTATTTT
TRBJ2-7 | NA | TRBV25-1 | once | CASSETDTSYEQYF | TGTGCCAGCAGTGAGACGGACACCTCCTACGAGCAGTACTTC
TRBJ2-7 | NA | TRBV14 | once | CASSLQGGAWYEQYF | TGTGCCAGCAGCCTCCAAGGGGGAGCTTGGTACGAGCAGTACTTC
TRBJ2-7 | TRBD2 | TRBV28 | NA | CASSSAGGTGGPYEQYF | TGTGCCAGCAGCTCCGCCGGGGGGACGGGAGGGCCCTACGAGCAGTACTTC
TRBJ2-7 | NA | TRBV27 | NA | CASSFGVGREQYF | TGTGCCAGCAGTTTTGGGGTGGGGAGGGAGCAGTACTTC
TRBJ1-1 | NA | TRBV11-2 | NA | CASSLDWVYDPAEAFF | TGTGCCAGCAGCTTAGATTGGGTCTACGATCCCGCTGAAGCTTTCTTT
TRBJ1-5 | NA | TRBV12-2 | NA | CASRLVAGIEWYQPQHF | TGTGCAAGTCGCTTAGTAGCAGGGATCGAGTGGTATCAGCCCCAGCATTTT
TRBJ2-2 | TRBD2 | TRBV7-6 | NA | CASSWTSGRTGELFF | TGTGCCAGCAGCTGGACTAGCGGGAGAACCGGGGAGCTGTTTTTT
TRBJ1-4 | TRBD1 | TRBV6-5 | NA | CASSQGTGRSEKLFF | TGTGCCAGCAGTCAAGGGACAGGGAGGTCTGAAAAACTGTTTTTT